This note documents a single T cell receptor beta chain sequence. The antigen remains unidentified. This entry is derived from a study of identifying expanded T cells in peripheral blood. Whole-study findings and limits: Technical replicates showed about 1.1 changed clones; two weeks around 15; four weeks 19. Across healthy donors, higher total template counts meant significantly greater roughly 2-week count variance.

No infections or other immune events were documented during collection. Per germline, CDR1 MNHEY and CDR2 SMNVEV (reference sequence). CDR3 length equals 15 residues. V was trimmed by 4 bases and J by 6 bases, leaving 17 bases between them. The method was immunoSEQ multiplex PCR; TCRdb's version includes in-frame clones alone and lacks a portion of them. Of around 85,000 clones in the sample, 88% were seen once. The specimen was blood. The chain recombines TRBV27 with TRBJ2-3, with D possibly matching TRBD2 (5 bases). This TCR came from a person aged 18 to 70 in good health. The CDR3 reads CASSSWTHPADTQYF. The CDR3 DNA sequence: TGTGCCAGCAGTTCCTGGACTCACCCTGCGGATACGCAGTATTTT.